Each of the 12 T cell receptor beta chains below was sequenced from the same sample in a study of T cell changes during pregnancy in multiple sclerosis. TCRdb keeps only in-frame clones here, not all; method: immunoSEQ multiplex PCR. The sample lists about 100,000 clones, over 80% occurring once. This sample comprised peripheral blood, obtained in the first trimester of pregnancy. Source of these receptors: a female donor with multiple sclerosis, enrolled in a pregnancy study.

The genes are TRBV6-6 and TRBJ2-7; D perhaps matches TRBD2 (6 bases). The CDR3 extends over 14 amino acids. CDR1 is MNHNY, CDR2 SVGAGI, per germline (reference sequence). The V end lost 7 bases, the J end lost 4 bases, and 17 bases lay between the germline ends. CDR3 protein: CASTNSAGPYEQYF. The CDR3 coding sequence is TGTGCCAGCACCAACTCGGCGGGACCTTACGAGCAGTACTTC.

The chain recombines TRBV10-3 with TRBJ2-5, with 7 bases that match TRBD1. CDR3 length equals 13 residues. Germline V gene data show CDR1 as ENHRY and CDR2 as SYGVKD. Unmatched junction bases numbered 5, after V lost 6 bases and J lost 4 bases. Written as DNA, the CDR3 is TGTGCCATCAGGACAGGGCCAGGAGAGACCCAGTACTTC. Residues: CAIRTGPGETQYF.

This rearrangement joins TRBV28 to TRBJ2-7; no reliable D call. CDR1 MDHEN and CDR2 SYDVKM come from the germline V gene. V lost 2 bases and J lost 6, with 8 bases in between. CDR3 length equals 12 residues. This CDR3 reads CASSLPRREQYF. The CDR3 DNA reads as TGTGCCAGCAGTTTACCTAGGCGCGAGCAGTACTTC.

At least ten counts were recorded for this clone. The gene calls are TRBV19 and TRBJ2-7, with 9 positions matching TRBD2. J gave up 3 bases and V 3 bases, and 6 bases lay outside the gene matches. This CDR3 is built from 15 residues. Germline V gives CDR1 LNHDA, CDR2 SQIVND (reference sequence). For the CDR3, the DNA is TGTGCCAGTAGTATGTTAGCGGGAGCCGTCTACGAGCAGTACTTC. It codes for CASSMLAGAVYEQYF.

The rearrangement joins TRBV19 to TRBJ2-7; 8 nucleotides match TRBD1. The length of the CDR3 is 15 residues. After removal of 3 bases from V and 3 bases from J, the junction contained 7 bases not matched to a gene. Germline-derived CDR1 and CDR2 are LNHDA and SQIVND (reference sequence). CDR3 DNA sequence: TGTGCCAGTAGTATCACCGGGACAGGTATCTACGAGCAGTACTTC. It encodes CASSITGTGIYEQYF.

This chain links TRBV5-6 with TRBJ2-5, with D perhaps TRBD2 (5 bases). Germline assignment: CDR1 SGHDT and CDR2 YYEEEE. This CDR3 is 14 amino acids long. V lost 3 bases and J lost 3, with 12 bases in between. DNA for the CDR3: TGTGCCAGCAGCTCGCCTCTCGGGAAAGAGACCCAGTACTTC. It encodes CASSSPLGKETQYF.

The rearrangement links TRBV21-1 to TRBJ1-1; TRBD1, the table's D call, was not compared with the DNA. TRBV21-1 is assigned pseudogene status. The CDR3 extends over 13 amino acids. This chain's CDR3 is CASSKAPNTEAFF. For the CDR3, the DNA is TGTGCCAGCAGCAAAGCCCCAAACACTGAAGCTTTCTTT.

The chain couples TRBV11-2 to TRBJ2-7; 9 bases agree with TRBD2. Per germline, CDR1 SGHAT and CDR2 FQNNGV. J was trimmed by 0 bases and V by 5 bases; bases with no gene match: 5. The CDR3 is 15 amino acids. This CDR3 is CASSVSSGASYEQYF. Here the CDR3 DNA reads TGTGCCAGCAGCGTCTCTAGCGGGGCCTCCTACGAGCAGTACTTC.

The chain joins TRBV27 to TRBJ2-1, with D perhaps matching TRBD2 (7 bases). Germline CDR1 is MNHEY and CDR2 is SMNVEV (reference sequence). V gave up 7 bases and J gave up 8 bases, with 27 bases separating them. This CDR3 is built from 17 residues. The CDR3: CASTLKGGGFPGDEQFF. The CDR3 DNA is TGTGCCAGCACGCTAAAGGGGGGGGGATTTCCAGGCGATGAGCAGTTCTTC.

J is TRBJ1-3 and V is TRBV28; 8 bases match TRBD1. The CDR3 totals 14 residues. CDR1 is MDHEN and CDR2 is SYDVKM in the germline V gene. Trimming cost V 3 bases and J 4 bases; bases outside gene matches: 2. The CDR3 protein is CASSFRDRGNTIYF. For the CDR3, the DNA is TGTGCCAGCAGTTTTAGGGACAGGGGAAACACCATATATTTT.

V and J are TRBV5-1 and TRBJ2-5; 13 nucleotides align to TRBD2. The V gene end was trimmed by 7 bases and the J gene end by 5 bases; junction bases not matched to a gene: 5. The CDR3 extends over 14 amino acids. CDR1 and CDR2 (germline): SGHRS, YFSETQ. CDR3 DNA sequence: TGCGCCAGCCAACTAGCGGGAGGGGGGGAGACCCAGTACTTC. Protein: CASQLAGGGETQYF.

The CDR3 coding sequence is TGTGCCAGCAGTTTGCCCGACAGTGGCCGAAGCTACGAGCAGTACTTC. It is translated as CASSLPDSGRSYEQYF. The V call is TRBV28, the J call TRBJ2-7, with D tentatively TRBD1 (5 bases). The germline CDR1 and CDR2 sequences are MDHEN and SYDVKM. The CDR3 spans 16 residues. The ends were cut back, 3 bases at V and 3 bases at J, with 18 bases in the middle.